The 5 T cell receptor beta chains given below trace back to one sample, sequenced in a study of blood T cell repertoires in COVID-19. TCRdb's copy holds only in-frame clones and misses some; the assay was immunoSEQ multiplex PCR. The sample yields roughly 350,000 clones, around nine tenths seen once. The specimen was peripheral blood. These receptors all come from a woman aged 70 to 79 with COVID-19, enrolled during active disease.

V gene TRBV5-1 combines with J gene TRBJ2-3; D gene uncertain. Germline V lookup: CDR1 SGHRS, CDR2 YFSETQ. V lost 2 bases, J lost 0 bases, and 7 bases lay in between. The CDR3 covers 14 residues. CDR3 amino acids: CASSFDSSTDTQYF. CDR3 coding DNA: TGCGCCAGCAGCTTTGACTCAAGCACAGATACGCAGTATTTT.

This clone was picked up a small number of times. The gene calls are TRBV4-1 and TRBJ2-3; 8 nucleotides line up with TRBD2. CDR1 is MGHRA, CDR2 YSYEKL, per germline. This CDR3 spans 16 amino acids. With 4 bases clipped from V and 4 bases from J, the junction kept 10 bases outside the gene matches. The CDR3 reads CASSRFRGGFSDTQYF. Written as DNA, the CDR3 is TGCGCCAGCAGCCGGTTTCGCGGGGGGTTCTCAGATACGCAGTATTTT.

The V gene is TRBV29-1, the J gene TRBJ1-4, with D unresolved. Trimming removed 4 bases at V and 5 bases at J, with 11 bases between. Germline V gives CDR1 SQVTM, CDR2 ANQGSEA. The CDR3 extends over 13 amino acids. CDR3 amino acids: CSVGEGVNEKLFF. Written as DNA, the CDR3 is TGCAGCGTTGGGGAGGGTGTAAATGAAAAACTGTTTTTT.

V usage is TRBV28 and J usage is TRBJ1-2, with 7 bases aligning to TRBD1. The CDR3 covers 12 residues. Germline CDR1 MDHEN, CDR2 SYDVKM. The trim removed 5 bases at V and 5 bases at J, leaving 2 bases unmatched. CDR3 in amino acids: CASSRDSYGYTF. The CDR3 DNA follows: TGTGCCAGCAGTCGGGACAGTTATGGCTACACCTTC.

This sequence joins TRBV4-1 and TRBJ2-6, with D perhaps matching TRBD1 (5 bases). The germline V gene encodes CDR1 MGHRA and CDR2 YSYEKL. The ends were cut back, 2 bases at V and 1 base at J, with 9 bases in the middle. The CDR3 runs 16 residues. CDR3 bases: TGCGCCAGCAGCCAACCAAGACAGTCTGGGGCCAACGTCCTGACTTTC. It encodes CASSQPRQSGANVLTF.